The T cell receptor (beta chain) under discussion was sequenced for a study of blood T cell repertoires in COVID-19. Study at large: There were acute and convalescent COVID-19 samples, and they came from the United States, Italy and Spain. PBMCs, B-cell-depleted T cells, or T cells were the source of the cDNA or gDNA that made up the material.

The CDR3 has 15 residues. With 3 bases removed from V and 0 bases from J, the gap between germline ends came to 6 bases. The V gene's germline CDR1 is LNHNV and CDR2 YYDKDF (reference sequence). The authors' processing: Estimation of nucleated cell counts was performed using reference gene primer amplification. Sequencing was performed with immunoSEQ multiplex PCR; in TCRdb, only in-frame clones are kept and a portion is missing. V, J and clone size were drawn from that table, and D and trimming were deduced from the DNA. The profile covers some 240,000 clones, with roughly 89% appearing a single time and 4.6% taken by the ten largest.

The source material was peripheral blood. This clonotype was sampled from a woman in her 40s who had recovered from COVID-19. V gene TRBV15 combines with J gene TRBJ2-6; no definite D call. This CDR3 reads CATSRAGSGANVLTF. The DNA of the CDR3 is TGTGCCACCAGCAGGGCAGGCTCTGGGGCCAACGTCCTGACTTTC.